This T cell receptor (beta chain) came from a study of blood T cell repertoires in COVID-19. Study-level background: Samples taken during acute and convalescent COVID-19 were collected in the United States, Italy and Spain. From T cells, B-cell-depleted T cells, or PBMCs came the material, which was cDNA or gDNA.

Germline V lookup: CDR1 SGHRS, CDR2 YFSETQ. The length of the CDR3 is 16 residues. The V gene lost 4 bases and the J gene lost 0 bases, with 17 bases spanning the gap. In the original workflow: Nucleated cell counts were estimated from reference gene primer amplification. Data came from immunoSEQ multiplex PCR; TCRdb stores just in-frame clones and leaves some out. D and trimming come from the DNA, and the V and J calls and clone size come from that table. Here the sample spans around 93,000 clones, 90% being singletons. V gene TRBV5-1 combines with J gene TRBJ2-7; no reliable D call. The receptor comes from a man younger than 35 with COVID-19, enrolled during active disease. Sequenced sample: peripheral blood. The CDR3 here is CASSAGVGVSSYEQYF. The CDR3 DNA sequence: TGCGCCAGCAGCGCTGGTGTGGGCGTGAGCTCCTACGAGCAGTACTTC.